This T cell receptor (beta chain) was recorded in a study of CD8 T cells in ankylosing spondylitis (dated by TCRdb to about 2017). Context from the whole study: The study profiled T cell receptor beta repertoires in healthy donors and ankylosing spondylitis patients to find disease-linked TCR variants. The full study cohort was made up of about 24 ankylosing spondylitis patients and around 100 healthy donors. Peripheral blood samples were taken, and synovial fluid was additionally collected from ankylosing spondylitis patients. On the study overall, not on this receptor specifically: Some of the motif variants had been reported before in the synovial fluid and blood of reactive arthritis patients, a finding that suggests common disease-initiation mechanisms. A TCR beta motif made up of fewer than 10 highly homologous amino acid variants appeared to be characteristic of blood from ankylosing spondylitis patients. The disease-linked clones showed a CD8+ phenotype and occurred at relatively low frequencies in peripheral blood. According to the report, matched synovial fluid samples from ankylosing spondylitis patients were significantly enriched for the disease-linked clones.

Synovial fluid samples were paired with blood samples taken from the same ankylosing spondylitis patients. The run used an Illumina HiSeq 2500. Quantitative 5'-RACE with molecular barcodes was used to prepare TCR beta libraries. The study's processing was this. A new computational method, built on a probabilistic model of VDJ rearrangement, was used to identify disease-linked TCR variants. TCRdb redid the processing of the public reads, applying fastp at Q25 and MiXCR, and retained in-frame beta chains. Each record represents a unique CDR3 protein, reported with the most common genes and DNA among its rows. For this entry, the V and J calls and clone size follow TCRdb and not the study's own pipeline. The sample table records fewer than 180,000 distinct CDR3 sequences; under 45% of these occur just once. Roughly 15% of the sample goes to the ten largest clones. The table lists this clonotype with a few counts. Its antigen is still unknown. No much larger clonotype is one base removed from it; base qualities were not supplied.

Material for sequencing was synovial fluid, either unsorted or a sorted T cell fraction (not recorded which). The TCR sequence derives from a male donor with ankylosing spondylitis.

The CDR3 is CASSPLQGFRNTEAFF. Here is the DNA: TGTGCCAGCAGCCCTCTACAGGGTTTTCGTAACACTGAAGCTTTCTTT. The receptor chain draws on TRBV12-3 or TRBV12-4 and TRBJ1-1, with a tentative D gene TRBD1 over 6 matching bases. The CDR3 has 16 amino acids, counting the end cysteine and phenylalanine. Kept here is only the CDR3 DNA, which spans 48 bases and is read in frame from base 1. The junction carries 19 bases between V and J, which are trimmed by 6 bases and 2 bases respectively.